One sample yielded the 27 T cell receptor beta chains listed below, sequenced in a study of blood T cell repertoires in COVID-19. Profiled with immunoSEQ multiplex PCR; TCRdb holds only in-frame clones, not every one. This table holds hundreds of thousands of clones, under 85% found once. Sequencing was carried out using peripheral blood. The receptors shown here come from a woman aged 25 to 39 with COVID-19, enrolled during active disease.

The chain couples TRBV9 to TRBJ2-7; TRBD1 matches 7 bases. With 6 bases clipped from V and 3 bases from J, the junction kept 9 bases outside the gene matches. This CDR3 comprises 14 residues. CDR1 is SGDLS and CDR2 is YYNGEE in the germline V gene. The CDR3 region is CASNRQGLGYEQYF. The DNA of the CDR3 is TGTGCCAGCAATCGACAGGGATTGGGCTACGAGCAGTACTTC.

This clone showed up just once. The chain recombines TRBV27 with TRBJ2-7; 8 nucleotides match TRBD1. The CDR3 has 14 residues. The germline V gene has CDR1 MNHEY and CDR2 SMNVEV (reference sequence). V trimming: 5 bases; J trimming: 6 bases; junction bases outside the gene matches: 9. CDR3 in DNA: TGTGCCAGCAGTAGGGACAGGCCAGAGGGCGAGCAGTACTTC. Its protein is CASSRDRPEGEQYF.

This sequence joins TRBV7-2 and TRBJ1-2; 9 positions match TRBD1. After removal of 5 bases from V and 3 bases from J, the junction contained 10 bases not matched to a gene. The CDR3 is 16 amino acids. CDR1 SGHTA and CDR2 FQGNSA come from the germline V gene. CDR3 DNA sequence: TGTGCCAGCAGCCCATACACAGGGGGCAACGACTATGGCTACACCTTC. It is translated as CASSPYTGGNDYGYTF.

V usage is TRBV12-1 and J usage is TRBJ2-1; TRBD1 is the table's D call and was not checked against the DNA. TRBV12-1 is a listed pseudogene. CDR3 length: 21 residues. CDR3 bases: TGTGCCAGCAGCTCCCCCCACAGGGTTGAAACGGTGCCGCCCTCCTACAATGAGCAGTTCTTC. Amino acids: CASSSPHRVETVPPSYNEQFF.

This clone was seen once. This chain joins TRBV11-2 and TRBJ2-3; 11 nucleotides agree with TRBD2. CDR3 length: 17 amino acids. Germline CDR1 and CDR2: SGHAT and FQNNGV. The V and J ends lost 0 bases and 2 bases, in that order; junction bases with no gene match: 4. The CDR3 loop is CASSLDLAGGPTDTQYF. The CDR3 DNA reads as TGTGCCAGCAGCTTAGATTTAGCGGGAGGGCCCACAGATACGCAGTATTTT.

V gene TRBV9 combines with J gene TRBJ2-6; perhaps TRBD1 as D (6 bases). The CDR3 contains 15 residues. Trimming took off 4 bases at V and 0 bases at J, with 8 bases between the two ends. Per the germline V gene, CDR1 is SGDLS and CDR2 is YYNGEE. CDR3 region: CASSQGNSGANVLTF. CDR3 nucleotide sequence: TGTGCCAGCAGCCAGGGGAACTCTGGGGCCAACGTCCTGACTTTC.

This chain connects TRBV19 to TRBJ1-5; perhaps TRBD1 as D (6 bases). The CDR3 has 14 amino acids. The V and J ends lost 3 bases and 3 bases respectively, with 9 bases between them. Germline V gene sequence: CDR1 LNHDA, CDR2 SQIVND (reference sequence). The CDR3 coding sequence is TGTGCCAGTAGTATCAGGGGAGACAATCAGCCCCAGCATTTT. Translating it yields CASSIRGDNQPQHF.

The chain has TRBV7-2 and TRBJ2-3; TRBD1 is a possible D gene (5 bases). This CDR3 comprises 13 residues. The germline CDR1 and CDR2 sequences are SGHTA and FQGNSA. Trimming removed 1 base from V and 4 bases from J, with 6 bases in between. CDR3 DNA sequence: TGTGCCAGCAGCTTAGGCAGGGCAGATACGCAGTATTTT. It codes for CASSLGRADTQYF.

This clone showed up just once. The rearrangement uses TRBV5-1 and TRBJ1-1; weak D call: TRBD1 (6 bases). CDR1 and CDR2 (germline): SGHRS, YFSETQ. Trimming took off 0 bases at V and 0 bases at J, with 12 bases between the two ends. The CDR3 is 16 residues long. CDR3 sequence (DNA): TGCGCCAGCAGCTTGGTAGGGGGATGGATGAACACTGAAGCTTTCTTT. This translates into CASSLVGGWMNTEAFF.

The chain combines TRBV27 with TRBJ1-2; unclear D gene. V shed 0 bases and J shed 2 bases, with 7 bases lying between them. The CDR3 runs 14 residues. CDR1 is MNHEY and CDR2 is SMNVEV in the germline V gene (reference sequence). CDR3 sequence reads: CASSLSIQNYGYTF. The CDR3 nucleotides read TGTGCCAGCAGTTTATCGATCCAGAACTATGGCTACACCTTC.

The CDR3 loop is CASSLNSGYEQYF. The CDR3 coding sequence is TGTGCCAGCAGCTTAAATTCGGGCTACGAGCAGTACTTC. The chain carries TRBV11-2 and TRBJ2-7; unclear D gene. V lost 2 bases and J 3 bases, leaving 8 bases between the germline ends. CDR1 SGHAT and CDR2 FQNNGV come from the germline V gene. CDR3 size: 13 residues. Supplemented by reference TRBV11-2 and TRBJ2-7, the full variable domain reads EAGVAQSPRYKIIEKRQSVAFWCNPISGHATLYWYQQILGQGPKLLIQFQNNGVVDDSQLPKDRFSAERLKGVDSTLKIQPAKLEDSAVYLCASSLNSGYEQYFGPGTRLTVT.

CDR3 nucleotide sequence: TGTGCCAGCAGTGAGGCCGACACAGATACGCAGTATTTT. This sequence encodes CASSEADTDTQYF. The chain recombines TRBV6-1 with TRBJ2-3; D remains ambiguous. The CDR3 covers 13 residues. Germline assignment: CDR1 MNHNS and CDR2 SASEGT. Trimming removed 3 bases from V and 2 bases from J, with 6 bases in between.

The chain recombines TRBV7-3 with TRBJ2-3; TRBD2 aligns across 8 bases. CDR3 size: 18 residues. V shed 0 bases and J 2 bases; nucleotides not matched to a gene: 10. Germline V gene sequence: CDR1 SGHTA, CDR2 FQGTGA. In DNA form, the CDR3 reads TGTGCCAGCAGCTTAACCCCAATAGCGGGAACGAACACAGATACGCAGTATTTT. Its translation: CASSLTPIAGTNTDTQYF.

In this sample, this clone turned up once. The chain joins TRBV5-1 to TRBJ1-5, with D possibly TRBD1 on 5 matching bases. Germline values: CDR1 SGHRS, CDR2 YFSETQ. The germline V and J ends were trimmed by 3 bases and 2 bases, with 9 bases remaining between them. CDR3 length: 14 amino acids. DNA for the CDR3: TGCGCCAGCAGCTCGGGGACTGGCAATCAGCCCCAGCATTTT. This gives the protein CASSSGTGNQPQHF.

The V and J genes are TRBV29-1 and TRBJ2-1; perhaps TRBD2 as D (6 bases). CDR3 size: 15 residues. The germline CDR1 and CDR2 sequences are SQVTM and ANQGSEA. Deletions cut 4 bases from V and 1 base from J, with 14 bases between. The CDR3 protein is CSVATSQGSYNEQFF. The CDR3 nucleotides read TGCAGCGTTGCGACTAGTCAAGGGTCCTACAATGAGCAGTTCTTC.

V is TRBV25-1 and J is TRBJ2-7; TRBD1 matches at 9 bases. Germline values: CDR1 MGHDK, CDR2 SYGVNS. The CDR3 is made up of 13 amino acids. V shed 8 bases, J shed 3 bases, and the junction held 5 bases outside the gene matches. The CDR3 bases are TGTGCCAGCTCCCCGACAGGGGGCTACGAGCAGTACTTC. Translated: CASSPTGGYEQYF.

CDR3 sequence: CASSQEQGAWEKLFF. CDR3 DNA: TGCGCCAGCAGCCAAGAACAGGGGGCCTGGGAAAAACTGTTTTTT. The rearrangement joins TRBV4-1 to TRBJ1-4; 9 bases align to TRBD1. Germline-derived CDR1 and CDR2 are MGHRA and YSYEKL. The CDR3 is 15 amino acids. Unmatched junction bases numbered 4, after V lost 0 bases and J lost 8 bases.

The chain combines TRBV29-1 with TRBJ2-5, with 12 bases fitting TRBD2. Trimming at V came to 2 bases and at J to 5 bases, leaving 9 bases not matched to a gene. CDR1 and CDR2 (germline): SQVTM, ANQGSEA. The CDR3 contains 16 residues. This CDR3 reads CSVEPSTSGSGETQYF. As DNA, the CDR3 is TGCAGCGTTGAACCTTCGACTAGCGGGAGTGGGGAGACCCAGTACTTC.

The rearrangement joins TRBV7-3 to TRBJ1-5; 10 nucleotides align to TRBD1. Germline V gene lookup returns CDR1 SGHTA and CDR2 FQGTGA. The trim removed 0 bases at V and 6 bases at J, leaving 5 bases unmatched. The CDR3 is made up of 16 amino acids. The CDR3 DNA reads TGTGCCAGCAGCTTAACGCGACAGGGGGCGCGTCAGCCCCAGCATTTT. Encoded protein: CASSLTRQGARQPQHF.

This chain links TRBV6-1 with TRBJ2-7; a weak D match, TRBD2 (5 bases). V was cut by 0 bases and J by 4 bases, with 10 bases left in between. The CDR3 contains 14 residues. Per the germline V gene, CDR1 is MNHNS and CDR2 is SASEGT. The CDR3 protein is CASSEAGAGYEQYF. The CDR3 DNA is TGTGCCAGCAGTGAAGCGGGAGCCGGGTACGAGCAGTACTTC.

The J gene is TRBJ1-1, the V gene TRBV3-1 (or the pseudogene TRBV3-2); TRBD1 matches at 7 bases. CDR3 length: 15 amino acids. CDR1 LGHDT and CDR2 YNNKEL come from the germline V gene (reference sequence). The V gene end was trimmed by 4 bases and the J gene end by 1 base; junction bases not matched to a gene: 6. This chain's CDR3 is CASSLPGTENTEAFF. CDR3 nucleotides: TGTGCCAGCAGCCTACCGGGGACAGAGAACACTGAAGCTTTCTTT.

This clone was seen only a few times. This rearrangement joins TRBV9 to TRBJ1-4; tentatively, D is TRBD1 (6 bases). Trimming stripped 5 bases from V and 6 bases from J, with 11 bases between. CDR3 length: 13 residues. Germline CDR1 and CDR2: SGDLS and YYNGEE. CDR3 DNA: TGTGCCAGCAGTAGGGGGTTCGATGAAAAACTGTTTTTT. Amino acids: CASSRGFDEKLFF.

This chain uses TRBV4-3 with TRBJ2-7; 8 bases line up with TRBD1. CDR1 and CDR2 from the germline V gene are LGHNA and YSLEER. The junction had 7 bases not matched to a gene; V was cut back by 0 bases and J by 9 bases. The CDR3 loop spans 14 amino acids. The CDR3 bases are TGCGCCAGCAGCCAAGAACTTGGACAGGGAGGGCAGTACTTC. It is translated as CASSQELGQGGQYF.

CDR3 loop: CASSLAGGRYEQYF. In nucleotides, the CDR3 is TGTGCCAGCAGCTTAGCGGGAGGGAGGTACGAGCAGTACTTC. This chain joins TRBV13 and TRBJ2-7, with TRBD2 identical over 8 bases. Per germline, CDR1 PRHDT and CDR2 FYEKMQ (reference sequence). This CDR3 has 14 amino acids. V was pared by 1 base and J by 4 bases, with 3 bases of the junction left unmatched.

A few counts support this clone. The rearrangement links TRBV19 to TRBJ2-7, with a possible D match to TRBD1 (6 bases). CDR1 is LNHDA and CDR2 is SQIVND in the germline V gene (reference sequence). The CDR3 totals 13 residues. V lost 5 bases to trimming and J lost 3 bases, with 11 bases between them. Written as DNA, the CDR3 is TGTGCCAGTAGTCACCCACAGGGCTACGAGCAGTACTTC. As protein: CASSHPQGYEQYF.

The chain carries TRBV11-2 and TRBJ2-2; possible D gene TRBD2, 6 bases. Germline V gene sequence: CDR1 SGHAT, CDR2 FQNNGV. The germline V and J ends were trimmed by 8 bases and 5 bases, with 15 bases remaining between them. The CDR3 is 14 amino acids. The CDR3, as DNA: TGTGCCAGCGGGACTTATACAGTGACCGGGGAGCTGTTTTTT. This encodes CASGTYTVTGELFF.

This chain uses TRBV7-8 with TRBJ2-2; 11 bases are a match to TRBD2. Germline values: CDR1 SGHVS, CDR2 FQNEAQ. The CDR3 runs to 17 residues. The J segment lost 6 bases and the V segment lost 7 bases, leaving 13 bases of the junction unmatched. The CDR3 here is CASTRRLTSGDPGELFF. As DNA, the CDR3 is TGTGCCAGCACCCGAAGATTGACTAGCGGGGATCCCGGGGAGCTGTTTTTT.